Here is one T cell receptor beta chain with its context. Its specificity is not known. This sample stems from a study of cytomegalovirus exposure and HLA in healthy donors. Findings and limits, study-wide: Both high specificity and high sensitivity reportedly marked the classifier's diagnosis of cytomegalovirus status.

The PCR used 60 Vbeta and 13 Jbeta primers. Using immunoSEQ multiplex PCR, the repertoire was profiled, and TCRdb retains in-frame clones only, with some absent. The table lists about 96,000 clones. The CDR3 has 15 amino acids. The germline V gene encodes CDR1 SQVTM and CDR2 ANQGSEA. V was cut by 3 bases and J by 0 bases, with 11 bases left in between. Sequencing was carried out using PBMCs. This clonotype originated in a woman in her 30s in good health and CMV-seronegative. The chain couples TRBV29-1 to TRBJ2-2; possibly TRBD2 for D (5 bases). As DNA, the CDR3 is TGCAGCGTTGATTCGAGCGGAGCGAACACCGGGGAGCTGTTTTTT. This gives the protein CSVDSSGANTGELFF.